This T cell receptor (beta chain) was retrieved from a study of T cells in Graves' hyperthyroidism and ophthalmopathy. RNA transcripts yielded amplified TCR beta CDR3 regions. The HTBI primer set was used in a first-round RT-PCR of the TCR CDR3. TCRdb passed the multiplex PCR reads through MiXCR, listing each CDR3 protein once. The sample lists around 250,000 distinct CDR3 sequences, about 15% seen once, with around 30% in the top ten. This CDR3 has 12 amino acids. Germline CDR1 is SNHLY and CDR2 is FYNNEI. V lost 7 bases to trimming and J lost 4 bases; unmatched junction nucleotides: 2. The rearrangement uses TRBV2 and TRBJ1-1; 8 bases are a match to TRBD1. The receptor comes from a woman younger than 30 with Graves' ophthalmopathy. The sample comprised blood. In nucleotides, the CDR3 is TGTGCCAGCAACACAGGGGGCACTGAAGCTTTCTTT. Translating it yields CASNTGGTEAFF.